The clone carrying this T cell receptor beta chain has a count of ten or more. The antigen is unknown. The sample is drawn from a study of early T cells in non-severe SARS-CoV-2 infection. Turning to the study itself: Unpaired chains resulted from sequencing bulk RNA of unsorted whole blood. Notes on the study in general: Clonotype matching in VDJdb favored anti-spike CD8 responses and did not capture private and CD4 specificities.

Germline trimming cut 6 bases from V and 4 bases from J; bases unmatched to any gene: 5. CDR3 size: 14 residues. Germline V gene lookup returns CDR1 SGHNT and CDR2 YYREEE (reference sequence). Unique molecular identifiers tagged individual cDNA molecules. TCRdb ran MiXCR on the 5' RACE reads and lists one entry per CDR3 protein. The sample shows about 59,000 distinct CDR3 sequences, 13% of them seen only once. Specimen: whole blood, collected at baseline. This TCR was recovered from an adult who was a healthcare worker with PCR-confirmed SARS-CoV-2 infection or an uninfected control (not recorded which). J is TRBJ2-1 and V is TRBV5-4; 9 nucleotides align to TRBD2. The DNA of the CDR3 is TGTGCCAGCACCCGACTAGCGGATTACAATGAGCAGTTCTTC. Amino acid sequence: CASTRLADYNEQFF.